Each of the 25 T cell receptor beta chains below was sequenced from the same sample in a study of response to subunit inactivated influenza vaccine. MiXCR was run by TCRdb on the RT-PCR reads, yielding one entry per CDR3 protein. Among about 520,000 distinct CDR3 sequences listed, roughly 7.9% were seen once. The starting material was PBMCs from blood, obtained approximately 25 months after vaccination. Receptors were obtained from a man aged 45 to 75 who received an inactivated influenza vaccine.

This clonotype was recorded many times. The genes are TRBV28 and TRBJ2-2; D is uncertain. The V end lost 3 bases, the J end lost 8 bases, and 7 bases lay between the germline ends. CDR1 MDHEN and CDR2 SYDVKM come from the germline V gene. The CDR3 runs 12 residues. Here the CDR3 reads CASSFLQGELFF. CDR3 coding DNA: TGTGCCAGCAGTTTCCTGCAGGGGGAGCTGTTTTTT.

This clonotype was seen more than once but under ten times. This sequence joins TRBV6-5 and TRBJ2-2; 16 nucleotides match TRBD2. V was pared by 2 bases and J by 0 bases, with 3 bases of the junction left unmatched. Germline CDR1 reads MNHEY; CDR2 reads SVGAGI. The CDR3 loop spans 19 amino acids. The CDR3 nucleotides are TGTGCCAGCAGTTACAAGGGACTAGCGGGAGGGCCGAACACCGGGGAGCTGTTTTTT. It encodes CASSYKGLAGGPNTGELFF.

This clonotype was observed a handful of times. The chain is built from TRBV20-1 and TRBJ2-7; D ambiguous. The CDR3 consists of 11 residues. In germline, CDR1 is DFQATT, CDR2 SNEGSKA (reference sequence). V lost 3 bases and J 6 bases, leaving 9 bases between the germline ends. CDR3 protein: CSARSGGEQYF. CDR3 sequence (DNA): TGCAGTGCTAGGTCCGGTGGCGAGCAGTACTTC.

This clonotype was counted many times. The chain recombines TRBV4-2 with TRBJ2-7; D is undetermined. This CDR3 region has 14 residues. V lost 0 bases to trimming and J lost 0 bases, with 6 bases between them. CDR1 is LGHNA and CDR2 is YNFKEQ in the germline V gene. The chain's CDR3 is CASSQDTVSYEQYF. CDR3 DNA sequence: TGTGCCAGCAGCCAAGATACGGTCTCCTACGAGCAGTACTTC.

This clonotype occurred a few times. This chain links TRBV20-1 with TRBJ2-1; tentatively, D is TRBD1 (5 bases). Germline CDR1 is DFQATT and CDR2 is SNEGSKA (reference sequence). The CDR3 is 12 residues long. Trimming took off 3 bases at V and 3 bases at J, with 6 bases between the two ends. The CDR3 coding sequence is TGCAGTGCTAGGGACAACTACAATGAGCAGTTCTTC. Protein product: CSARDNYNEQFF.

This clonotype has just a few counts. The gene calls are TRBV6-1 and TRBJ1-5; perhaps TRBD1 as D (6 bases). V was clipped by 6 bases and J by 0 bases, with 12 bases between them. Germline assignment: CDR1 MNHNS and CDR2 SASEGT. CDR3 length: 15 residues. CDR3 loop: CASRNDRFSNQPQHF. CDR3 coding DNA: TGTGCCAGCAGAAACGACAGGTTTAGCAATCAGCCCCAGCATTTT.

This clonotype appeared many times. This sequence joins TRBV10-3 and TRBJ2-3; 11 bases align to TRBD2. V shed 4 bases and J 4 bases; nucleotides not matched to a gene: 7. The length of the CDR3 is 16 residues. From germline, CDR1 is ENHRY and CDR2 SYGVKD. In nucleotides, the CDR3 is TGTGCCATCAGTGCATCCGGGACTAGCGGATCAGATACGCAGTATTTT. The encoded protein is CAISASGTSGSDTQYF.

This clonotype came up a few times. The chain recombines TRBV20-1 with TRBJ1-5, with TRBD1 matching 8 bases. Germline assignment: CDR1 DFQATT and CDR2 SNEGSKA (reference sequence). V was clipped by 4 bases and J by 7 bases; unmatched bases: 9. The CDR3 covers 14 residues. The CDR3: CSAIRQGSWQPQHF. The CDR3 region has the DNA TGCAGTGCTATCCGACAGGGGTCATGGCAGCCCCAGCATTTT.

This clonotype showed up many times. The genes are TRBV20-1 and TRBJ2-1, with 9 bases that match TRBD2. CDR3 size: 14 residues. Looked up from germline, CDR1 is DFQATT and CDR2 is SNEGSKA (reference sequence). V shed 6 bases and J 8 bases; nucleotides not matched to a gene: 11. The CDR3 region is CSAEWGSGSDEQFF. The CDR3 DNA is TGCAGTGCCGAGTGGGGTAGCGGGAGTGATGAGCAGTTCTTC.

This clonotype was detected a few times. This chain uses TRBV4-3 with TRBJ1-1, with D possibly being TRBD1 (5 bases). Germline loops: CDR1 LGHNA, CDR2 YSLEER. V dropped 1 base and J dropped 6 bases, with 12 bases sitting between them. The CDR3 is made up of 14 amino acids. CDR3 nucleotides: TGCGCCAGCAGCCAAGGGGGCGCCCCTTCTGAAGCTTTCTTT. Amino acids: CASSQGGAPSEAFF.

This clonotype was seen only a few times. J is TRBJ1-1 and V is TRBV12-3 or TRBV12-4, with unresolved D. This CDR3 contains 14 residues. V was cut by 4 bases and J by 6 bases, with 15 bases left in between. CDR3 amino acids: CASSYEISFSEAFF. The CDR3, as DNA: TGTGCCAGCAGTTACGAGATCTCCTTTTCTGAAGCTTTCTTT.

This clonotype has at least ten counts. The chain employs TRBV12-3 or TRBV12-4 and TRBJ2-1, with TRBD2 identical over 7 bases. The CDR3 covers 13 residues. Trimming cost V 5 bases and J 6 bases; bases outside gene matches: 4. CDR3 DNA sequence: TGTGCCAGCAGTAGCGGGGCCTCCAATGAGCAGTTCTTC. Its protein product is CASSSGASNEQFF.

This clonotype was seen ten or more times. The CDR3 sequence is CASSRALGGPSYNEQFF. CDR3 in DNA: TGTGCCAGCAGCCGGGCGTTAGGAGGACCCTCCTACAATGAGCAGTTCTTC. This rearrangement joins TRBV6-1 to TRBJ2-1; D possibly corresponds to TRBD2 (5 bases). Trimming stripped 6 bases from V and 0 bases from J, with 18 bases between. Germline CDR1 and CDR2: MNHNS and SASEGT. There are 17 residues in the CDR3.

The chain employs TRBV4-1 and TRBJ2-7, with D unclear. V gave up 1 base and J gave up 2 bases, with 12 bases separating them. This CDR3 spans 15 amino acids. The germline V gene has CDR1 MGHRA and CDR2 YSYEKL. In nucleotides, the CDR3 is TGCGCCAGCAGCCAAGTGATGTTAGAAGCCTACGAGCAGTACTTC. Translating it yields CASSQVMLEAYEQYF.

The chain joins TRBV7-9 to TRBJ2-7; D is undetermined. Trimming cost V 6 bases and J 3 bases, with 9 bases left between them. The length of the CDR3 is 12 residues. The germline gives CDR1 SEHNR, CDR2 FQNEAQ (reference sequence). The chain's CDR3 is CASSSNYYEQYF. CDR3 DNA sequence: TGTGCCAGCAGTTCTAACTACTACGAGCAGTACTTC.

The table lists this clonotype with many counts. The chain employs TRBV20-1 and TRBJ2-3; D is unclear. The CDR3 has 15 residues. Germline CDR1 is DFQATT and CDR2 is SNEGSKA (reference sequence). Trimming stripped 1 base from V and 0 bases from J, with 11 bases between. The CDR3 DNA reads as TGCAGTGCTAGAGCCCCTGGGTTTAGCACAGATACGCAGTATTTT. Its translation: CSARAPGFSTDTQYF.

This clonotype was found many times. V gene TRBV29-1 combines with J gene TRBJ2-7; 10 bases match TRBD1. V lost 6 bases and J lost 2; bases outside the gene matches: 7. CDR3 size: 14 residues. Germline V gives CDR1 SQVTM, CDR2 ANQGSEA. CDR3 DNA: TGCAGCGTGATCCCCGGGACAGGGGCCTACGAGCAGTACTTC. This sequence encodes CSVIPGTGAYEQYF.

This rearrangement joins TRBV6-1 to TRBJ2-1; perhaps TRBD2 as D (7 bases). The CDR3 runs to 14 residues. From germline, CDR1 is MNHNS and CDR2 SASEGT. The V end was cut by 8 bases, the J end by 7 bases, with 18 bases between. CDR3 amino acids: CASEGGGQRNEQFF. CDR3 nucleotide sequence: TGTGCCAGCGAGGGAGGGGGGCAGCGAAATGAGCAGTTCTTC.

This clonotype was detected many times. This rearrangement joins TRBV20-1 to TRBJ2-7; unclear D gene. V dropped 1 base and J dropped 6 bases, with 16 bases sitting between them. The germline CDR1 and CDR2 sequences are DFQATT and SNEGSKA (reference sequence). This CDR3 contains 14 residues. The CDR3 region has the DNA TGCAGTGCTAGAGTACTAAGCTTAGGACGCGAGCAGTACTTC. Its protein product is CSARVLSLGREQYF.

This sequence joins TRBV6-2 or TRBV6-3 and TRBJ2-1; maybe TRBD2 (7 bases). Trimming shortened V by 0 bases and J by 0 bases, and 15 bases separated the two germline ends. The CDR3 runs 18 residues. Per the germline V gene, CDR1 is MNHEY and CDR2 is SVGEGT. CDR3 sequence (DNA): TGTGCCAGCAGTTACTCGCGGGGGCGGGCCTACTCCTACAATGAGCAGTTCTTC. It yields the protein CASSYSRGRAYSYNEQFF.

This rearrangement joins TRBV12-3 or TRBV12-4 to TRBJ1-1; D possibly corresponds to TRBD1 (6 bases). The V end lost 2 bases, the J end lost 8 bases, and 15 bases lay between the germline ends. The CDR3 has 14 residues. The CDR3 here is CASSLKGPGVEAFF. CDR3 DNA sequence: TGTGCCAGCAGTTTAAAGGGTCCAGGGGTGGAAGCTTTCTTT.

V and J are TRBV27 and TRBJ2-2; D is unclear. This CDR3 spans 15 amino acids. Germline CDR1 is MNHEY and CDR2 is SMNVEV (reference sequence). V was shortened by 2 bases and J by 5 bases, with 12 bases between the two germline ends. In DNA form, the CDR3 reads TGTGCCAGCAGTTTACTACCCCGTGGGACCGGGGAGCTGTTTTTT. This codes for CASSLLPRGTGELFF.

This chain joins TRBV20-1 and TRBJ2-1, with 12 bases matching TRBD2. CDR3 length equals 14 residues. V gave up 5 bases and J gave up 6 bases; unmatched junction bases: 5. Per germline, CDR1 DFQATT and CDR2 SNEGSKA (reference sequence). CDR3 region: CSAGGTSGSNEQFF. CDR3 nucleotides: TGCAGTGCTGGAGGGACTAGCGGGTCCAATGAGCAGTTCTTC.

The genes are TRBV20-1 and TRBJ2-2, with D unclear. Germline V gene data show CDR1 as DFQATT and CDR2 as SNEGSKA (reference sequence). The CDR3 is 12 residues long. V lost 0 bases, J lost 8 bases, and 7 bases lay in between. CDR3 residues: CSAREATGELFF. CDR3 sequence (DNA): TGCAGTGCTAGAGAGGCGACGGGGGAGCTGTTTTTT.

The V gene is TRBV20-1, the J gene TRBJ2-3; 8 bases align to TRBD2. Trimming cost V 3 bases and J 6 bases; bases outside gene matches: 14. The CDR3 is 16 amino acids. CDR1 and CDR2 (germline): DFQATT, SNEGSKA (reference sequence). The CDR3 DNA sequence: TGCAGTGCTAGTGACGTCGGACTAGCCCACAGGGATACGCAGTATTTT. Amino acids: CSASDVGLAHRDTQYF.